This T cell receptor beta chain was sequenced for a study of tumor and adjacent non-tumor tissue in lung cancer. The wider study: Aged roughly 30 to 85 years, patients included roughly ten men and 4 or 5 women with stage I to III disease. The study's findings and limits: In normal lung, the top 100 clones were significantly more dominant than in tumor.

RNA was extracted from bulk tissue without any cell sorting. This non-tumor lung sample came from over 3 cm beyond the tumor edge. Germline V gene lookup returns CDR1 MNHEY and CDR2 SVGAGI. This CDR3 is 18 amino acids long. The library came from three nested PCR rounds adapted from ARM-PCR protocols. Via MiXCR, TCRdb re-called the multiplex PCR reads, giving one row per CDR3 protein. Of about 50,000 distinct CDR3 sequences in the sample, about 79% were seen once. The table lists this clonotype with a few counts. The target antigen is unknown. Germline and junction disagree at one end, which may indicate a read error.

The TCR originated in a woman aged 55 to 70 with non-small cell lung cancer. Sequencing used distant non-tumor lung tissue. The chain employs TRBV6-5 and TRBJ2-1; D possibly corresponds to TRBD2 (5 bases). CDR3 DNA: TGTGCCAGTGGTAACACGCGCTCCGGAGGTATCTCCTACAATGAGCAGTTGTTC. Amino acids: CASGNTRSGGISYNEQLF.